The clone carrying this T cell receptor beta chain has a count of ten or more. From germline, CDR1 is MDHEN and CDR2 SYDVKM. The CDR3 is 16 residues long. V was cut by 3 bases and J by 0 bases, with 9 bases left in between. Time point in this sample: persistent/refractory GD, antithyroid drugs over 5 years with positive TRAb. Making the TCR library involved RNA that had been extracted from PBMCs. The authors drew patients from an endocrinology department in Xi'an, China. These data belong to a study of regulatory T cells in long-lasting Graves disease. Investigators prepared the TCR beta libraries by applying iRepertoire HTBI primers and Arm-PCR of CDR3 regions. As originally analysed: Among the samples, 60 or so TRBV and 14 to 15 TRBJ segments were identified. TCRdb reprocessed the multiplex PCR reads with MiXCR, giving one entry per CDR3 protein. The authors' filters were not applied to this entry. The repertoire holds approximately 290,000 distinct CDR3 sequences, with 20% to 25% as singletons.

The genes are TRBV28 and TRBJ1-6, with D uncertain. Sequencing was performed on peripheral blood mononuclear cells (PBMCs), taken when the disease was refractory, from a patient treated with antithyroid drugs. This receptor was identified in a female donor with Graves disease. The CDR3 DNA reads TGTGCCAGCAGTTTGATACTGAGCTCCTATAATTCACCCCTCCACTTT. The encoded protein is CASSLILSSYNSPLHF.